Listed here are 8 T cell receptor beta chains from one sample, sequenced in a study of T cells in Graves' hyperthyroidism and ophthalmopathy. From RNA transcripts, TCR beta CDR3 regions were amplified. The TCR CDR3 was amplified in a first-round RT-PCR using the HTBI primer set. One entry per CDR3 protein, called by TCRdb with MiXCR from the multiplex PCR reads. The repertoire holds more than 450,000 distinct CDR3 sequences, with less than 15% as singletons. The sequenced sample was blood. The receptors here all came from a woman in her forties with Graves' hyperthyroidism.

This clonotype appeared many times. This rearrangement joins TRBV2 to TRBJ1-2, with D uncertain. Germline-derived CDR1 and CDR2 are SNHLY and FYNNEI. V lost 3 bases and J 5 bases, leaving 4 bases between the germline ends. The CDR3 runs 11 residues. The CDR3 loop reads CASSDQYGYTF. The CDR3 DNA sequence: TGTGCCAGCAGTGATCAGTATGGCTACACCTTC.

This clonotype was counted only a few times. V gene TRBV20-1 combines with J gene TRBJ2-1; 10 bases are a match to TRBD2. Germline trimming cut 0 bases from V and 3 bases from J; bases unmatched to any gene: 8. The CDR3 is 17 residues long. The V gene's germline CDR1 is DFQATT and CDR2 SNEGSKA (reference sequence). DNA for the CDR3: TGCAGTGCTAGAGATTCGGATAGCGGGAGGTACTACAATGAGCAGTTCTTC. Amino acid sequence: CSARDSDSGRYYNEQFF.

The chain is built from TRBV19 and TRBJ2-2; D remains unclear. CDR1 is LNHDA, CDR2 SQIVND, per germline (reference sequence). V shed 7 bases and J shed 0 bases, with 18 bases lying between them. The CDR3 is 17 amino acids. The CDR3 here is CASKSFLGQTNTGELFF. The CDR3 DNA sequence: TGTGCCAGTAAGTCGTTTCTTGGCCAAACGAACACCGGGGAGCTGTTTTTT. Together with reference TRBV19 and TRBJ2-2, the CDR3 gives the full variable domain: DGGITQSPKYLFRKEGQNVTLSCEQNLNHDAMYWYRQDPGQGLRLIYYSQIVNDFQKGDIAEGYSVSREKKESFPLTVTSAQKNPTAFYLCASKSFLGQTNTGELFFGEGSRLTVL.

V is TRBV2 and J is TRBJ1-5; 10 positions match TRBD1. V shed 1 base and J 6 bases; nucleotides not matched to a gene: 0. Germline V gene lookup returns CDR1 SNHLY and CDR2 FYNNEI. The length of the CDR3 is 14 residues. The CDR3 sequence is CASSEGTGGQPQHF. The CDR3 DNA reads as TGTGCCAGCAGTGAAGGGACAGGGGGTCAGCCCCAGCATTTT. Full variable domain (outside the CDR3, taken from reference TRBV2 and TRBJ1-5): EPEVTQTPSHQVTQMGQEVILRCVPISNHLYFYWYRQILGQKVEFLVSFYNNEISEKSEIFDDQFSVERPDGSNFTLKIRSTKLEDSAMYFCASSEGTGGQPQHFGDGTRLSIL.

DNA for the CDR3: TGCGCCAGCAGCCAAGGGACTCTTGAAAAACTGTTTTTT. Protein sequence: CASSQGTLEKLFF. The rearrangement joins TRBV4-1 to TRBJ1-4; D unresolved. Trimming cost V 1 base and J 7 bases, with 7 bases left between them. CDR3 length equals 13 residues. Looked up from germline, CDR1 is MGHRA and CDR2 is YSYEKL.

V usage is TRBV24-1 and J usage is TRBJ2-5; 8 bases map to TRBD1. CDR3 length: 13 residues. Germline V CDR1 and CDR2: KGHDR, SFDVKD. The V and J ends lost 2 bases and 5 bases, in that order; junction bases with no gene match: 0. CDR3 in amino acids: CATSDWTGETQYF. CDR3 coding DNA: TGTGCCACCAGTGATTGGACAGGGGAGACCCAGTACTTC.

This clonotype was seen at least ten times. CDR3 sequence: CAWNGQGVGGELFF. The CDR3 region has the DNA TGTGCCTGGAATGGACAGGGGGTCGGTGGGGAGCTGTTTTTT. This chain links TRBV30 with TRBJ2-2; 10 nucleotides agree with TRBD1. The CDR3 length is 14 residues. In germline, CDR1 is GTSNPN, CDR2 SVGIG (reference sequence). Trimming at V came to 4 bases and at J to 8 bases, leaving 7 bases not matched to a gene.

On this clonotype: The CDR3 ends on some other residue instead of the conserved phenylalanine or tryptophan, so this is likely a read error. The DNA for the CDR3 is TGTGCCACCAGTGAGGGCGGTAGGAACACCGGGGAGCTGTTTTCT. As protein: CATSEGGRNTGELFS. V is TRBV24-1 and J is TRBJ2-2; D is undetermined. Trimming took 4 bases from V and 1 from J, leaving 9 bases between them. The CDR3 totals 15 residues. CDR1 and CDR2 from the germline V gene are KGHDR and SFDVKD.